This entry is about one TCR beta chain. The clone's antigen remains unknown. Base qualities are missing; no much larger clone stands one base away. The CDR3 sequence holds 12 residues, the cysteine and phenylalanine included. Of all the DNA, just the CDR3 is kept, 36 bases in frame from base 1. Reading the germline V gene gives CDR1 SGHRS and CDR2 YFSETQ. Relative to germline, V is 7 bases shorter and J is 6 bases shorter, with 8 bases between their ends. The data are from a study of blood T cell repertoires in COVID-19 (dated by TCRdb to 2020 to 2021). Study-level background: Collaborator samples came from the United States, Italy and Spain and covered acute and convalescent phases of COVID-19. The prospective study material was composed of cDNA or gDNA derived from T cells, B-cell-depleted T cells, or PBMCs. Subjects who had been exposed to COVID-19, were actively infected with it, or had recovered from it provided the deeply sampled blood TCRbeta repertoires that made up the dataset. The repertoires were released in a freely available public database intended as a resource for research on the immune response to SARS-CoV-2. Samples came from the ongoing ImmuneRACE study (first 160 participants) plus 1,254 subjects from 6 global collaborators. Nearly every sample came with metadata listing a de-identified subject ID, COVID-19 status, age in years and sex. Where HLA class I and class II types were available, the types were taken from metadata supplied by the sample provider, not from assay-based typing. The investigation overall reported the following: Clinical and demographic metadata were provided uncurated, with the amount varying by source and participant.

In the prospective study, participants were about 18 to 95 years old, resided in about 25 geographic areas of the United States, and were enrolled through a virtual design. To assign participants to cohorts, the prospective study relied on clinical history that participants themselves reported in a screening survey and a study questionnaire. Recovered participants in ImmuneRACE Cohort 3 were defined as having two consecutive negative NP/OP PCR tests, clearance from a healthcare professional, or resolution of symptoms. In the prospective study, whole blood, serum and a nasopharyngeal or oropharyngeal swab were collected from each participant by mobile phlebotomists. Over a roughly two-month period, participants in the prospective study had the option of providing additional blood draws and questionnaires. Prospective study blood samples were shipped either frozen or at room temperature before DNA extraction.

TCRbeta CDR3 regions were amplified from genomic DNA using the immunoSEQ Assay, a bias-controlled multiplex PCR. The authors processed their data as follows. The number of nucleated cells in each sample was estimated by amplification of reference gene primers within the assay. To quantify the absolute abundance of each unique TCRbeta CDR3 rearrangement, sequence reads were collapsed and filtered. For each sample, productive Simpson clonality was calculated as the square root of Simpson's diversity index across productive rearrangements. TCRdb stores this immuneACCESS table with in-frame sequences only. Part of the clones is absent; in the studies checked, under half of the shortfall reflects unresolved V genes, and no reason is known for the rest. The DNA was the basis for D and trimming; V, J and clone size are from that table. Counted in this sample were about 210,000 clones; about 90% of them appeared once. The ten largest clones represent 1.2% of the sample.

The V and J genes are TRBV5-1 and TRBJ1-6, with TRBD1 perhaps the D gene, on 5 matching bases. Material for sequencing was PBMCs or T cells enriched from blood (not recorded which). This receptor was obtained from a man younger than 40 who had recovered from COVID-19. CDR3 loop: CASRQTNSPLHF. The bases are TGCGCCAGCCGACAGACTAATTCACCCCTCCACTTT.